The source of this T cell receptor beta chain is a study of vaccination and CD4 T cells after COVID-19. Regarding time point: late sampling 161 to 241 days after vaccination in three convalescent patients. Treatment defined: roughly 10-day PBMC culture with coronavirus spike peptide pools or control peptides (ViraFEST assay). Cultured CD4+ T-cell DNA underwent Oncomine TCR Beta short-read sequencing. TCRdb reprocessed the PCR reads via MiXCR and lists one record per CDR3 protein. The data show about 18,000 distinct CDR3 sequences, over 45% seen once. This CDR3 region has 13 residues. CDR1 is DFQATT and CDR2 is SNEGSKA in the germline V gene (reference sequence). Study observations and caveats: Spike mono-reactivity held for 304 of 307 vaccine-specific clones in convalescent patients. Relatively few convalescent patients were studied; early post-infection timepoints were not included.

The count of this clonotype is one. Its cognate antigen is unknown. A much larger clone is a single base away; this may be a read error. The sample in question was CD4+ T cells from blood, cultured in vitro, obtained about 7 months after SARS-CoV-2 vaccination. The receptor was isolated from a human donor who had recovered from COVID-19. The V call is TRBV20-1, the J call TRBJ1-1; D is perhaps TRBD1 (5 bases). CDR3 nucleotides: TGCAGTGCTAGAGACAGGGTCGGGGGTGAAGTTTTCTTT. Translation: CSARDRVGGEVFF.